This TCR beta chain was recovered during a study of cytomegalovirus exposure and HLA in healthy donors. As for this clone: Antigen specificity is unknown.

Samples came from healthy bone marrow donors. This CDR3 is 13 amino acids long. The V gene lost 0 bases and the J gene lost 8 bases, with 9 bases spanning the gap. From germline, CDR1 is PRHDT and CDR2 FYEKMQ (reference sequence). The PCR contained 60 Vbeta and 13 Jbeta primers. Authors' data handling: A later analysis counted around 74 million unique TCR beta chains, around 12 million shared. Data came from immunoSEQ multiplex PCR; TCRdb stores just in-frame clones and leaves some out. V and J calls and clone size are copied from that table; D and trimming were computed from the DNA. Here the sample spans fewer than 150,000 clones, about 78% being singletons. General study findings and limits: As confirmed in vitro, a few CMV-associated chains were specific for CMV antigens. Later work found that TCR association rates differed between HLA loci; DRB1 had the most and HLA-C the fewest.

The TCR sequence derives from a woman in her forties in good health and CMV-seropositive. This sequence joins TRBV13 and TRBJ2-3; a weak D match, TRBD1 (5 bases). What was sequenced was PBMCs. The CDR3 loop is CASSLGGRGTQYF. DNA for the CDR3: TGTGCCAGCAGCTTAGGGGGGCGCGGTACGCAGTATTTT.